This passage covers 25 T cell receptor beta chains from one sample sequenced in a study of blood T cells in healthy people across ages. A sample-barcoded 5' primer and a J-beta primer mix were used in a second PCR of roughly 7 to 11 cycles. One entry per CDR3 protein, called by TCRdb with MiXCR from the 5' RACE reads. The sample includes roughly 1,300,000 distinct CDR3 sequences, approximately 59% of them seen just once. The sequenced material came from blood. The receptors originated from a man younger than 35 in good health.

This clonotype was seen only a few times. The chain recombines TRBV6-5 with TRBJ1-5; TRBD1 is a possible D gene (5 bases). Trimming took 5 bases from V and 4 from J, leaving 12 bases between them. Germline lookup yields CDR1 MNHEY and CDR2 SVGAGI. The CDR3 covers 14 residues. The CDR3 DNA sequence: TGTGCCAGCAGTCCCGGACGGACAAATCAGCCCCAGCATTTT. As protein: CASSPGRTNQPQHF.

V is TRBV6-2 or TRBV6-3 and J is TRBJ2-7; no clear D gene. The CDR3 totals 13 residues. Trimming removed 2 bases from V and 4 bases from J, with 9 bases in between. In germline, CDR1 is MNHEY, CDR2 SVGEGT. The CDR3 nucleotides read TGTGCCAGCAGTTACCTCTTCGAGTACGAGCAGTACTTC. It is translated as CASSYLFEYEQYF.

J is TRBJ2-7 and V is TRBV20-1; TRBD1 is a possible D gene (6 bases). CDR1 and CDR2 (germline): DFQATT, SNEGSKA (reference sequence). The CDR3 has 13 amino acids. Deletions cut 6 bases from V and 1 base from J, with 13 bases between. The CDR3 here is CSAEPGESYEQYF. The CDR3 DNA reads as TGCAGTGCCGAACCAGGGGAATCCTACGAGCAGTACTTC.

The chain is built from TRBV12-3 or TRBV12-4 and TRBJ1-4; a possible D gene is TRBD1 (6 bases). The V end was cut by 5 bases, the J end by 1 base, with 11 bases between. The CDR3 has 15 residues. This chain's CDR3 is CASSHEQGTNEKLFF. CDR3 sequence (DNA): TGTGCCAGCAGTCACGAACAGGGAACTAATGAAAAACTGTTTTTT.

In nucleotides, the CDR3 is TGTGCCAGCTCACCACCGGCTGGGGTTGGCACTGAAGCTTTCTTT. Protein sequence: CASSPPAGVGTEAFF. The genes are TRBV18 and TRBJ1-1; D is undetermined. The germline gives CDR1 KGHSH, CDR2 LQKENI. With 0 bases removed from V and 4 bases from J, the gap between germline ends came to 12 bases. CDR3 length: 15 amino acids.

Only one count was recorded for this clonotype. V usage is TRBV6-5 and J usage is TRBJ1-3; D may be TRBD1 (6 bases). The CDR3 sequence is 17 residues long. Germline V gene sequence: CDR1 MNHEY, CDR2 SVGAGI. V lost 2 bases, J lost 0 bases, and 14 bases lay in between. The DNA of the CDR3 is TGTGCCAGCAGTTACGTTCCAGGGGTTGGCTCTGGAAACACCATATATTTT. The encoded protein is CASSYVPGVGSGNTIYF.

The rearrangement uses TRBV20-1 and TRBJ2-5, with 7 bases fitting TRBD2. After removal of 3 bases from V and 2 bases from J, the junction contained 18 bases not matched to a gene. There are 18 residues in the CDR3. Germline CDR1 reads DFQATT; CDR2 reads SNEGSKA (reference sequence). CDR3 region: CSARLLGMEAGLQETQYF. The CDR3 nucleotides read TGCAGTGCTAGGTTATTAGGGATGGAAGCGGGACTACAAGAGACCCAGTACTTC.

V usage is TRBV20-1 and J usage is TRBJ2-7; the D gene is possibly TRBD2 (6 bases). Matching the DNA end better, TRBJ2-5 makes the J call doubtful. Germline CDR1 DFQATT, CDR2 SNEGSKA (reference sequence). This CDR3 region has 14 residues. CDR3 region: CSASPWGEWETQYF. The CDR3 nucleotides read TGCAGTGCAAGCCCCTGGGGGGAGTGGGAGACCCAGTACTTC.

The genes are TRBV29-1 and TRBJ2-2, with 11 bases matching TRBD2. V shed 6 bases, J shed 0 bases, and the junction held 9 bases outside the gene matches. The CDR3 consists of 17 residues. Germline values: CDR1 SQVTM, CDR2 ANQGSEA. CDR3 in amino acids: CSVVGLADEANTGELFF. The CDR3 coding sequence is TGCAGCGTGGTGGGACTAGCGGATGAAGCGAACACCGGGGAGCTGTTTTTT.

This clonotype was picked up a small number of times. This rearrangement joins TRBV20-1 to TRBJ2-1, with 9 bases fitting TRBD1. CDR1 and CDR2 (germline): DFQATT, SNEGSKA (reference sequence). CDR3 length: 16 amino acids. V lost 1 base and J lost 4; bases outside the gene matches: 8. CDR3 in amino acids: CSARGAGTGRYNEQFF. Here the CDR3 DNA reads TGCAGTGCTAGAGGTGCCGGGACAGGGAGGTACAATGAGCAGTTCTTC.

There are a few counts of this clonotype. The chain uses TRBV4-3 and TRBJ1-5; D call uncertain. The CDR3 consists of 14 residues. Trimming left V 4 bases short and J 3 bases short, with 10 bases between. The germline gives CDR1 LGHNA, CDR2 YSLEER. In nucleotides, the CDR3 is TGCGCCAGCAGCCCCGGACTGGACAATCAGCCCCAGCATTTT. Amino acids: CASSPGLDNQPQHF.

The rearrangement joins TRBV15 to TRBJ1-2, with D uncertain. Germline loops: CDR1 LNHNV, CDR2 YYDKDF (reference sequence). CDR3 length: 11 amino acids. The germline V and J ends were trimmed by 0 bases and 9 bases, with 5 bases remaining between them. This chain's CDR3 is CATSRELSYTF. As DNA, the CDR3 is TGTGCCACCAGCAGAGAATTGAGCTACACCTTC.

This rearrangement joins TRBV6-6 to TRBJ1-1; perhaps TRBD1 as D (6 bases). V was clipped by 0 bases and J by 13 bases, with 21 bases between them. This CDR3 contains 15 residues. Germline CDR1 and CDR2: MNHNY and SVGAGI (reference sequence). The CDR3 DNA is TGTGCCAGCAGTTACTCTGGAGTACACAGGGTGGGAGATTTCTTT. It encodes CASSYSGVHRVGDFF.

This clonotype occurred once. The chain uses TRBV5-1 and TRBJ1-2, with 7 bases identical to TRBD1. V lost 6 bases, J lost 6 bases, and 8 bases stayed unmatched. The CDR3 runs 13 residues. In germline, CDR1 is SGHRS, CDR2 YFSETQ. The CDR3 loop reads CASTTGRRDGYTF. CDR3 sequence (DNA): TGCGCCAGCACGACAGGGCGAAGGGATGGCTACACCTTC.

The chain is built from TRBV6-5 and TRBJ2-3; TRBD1 matches at 9 bases. The CDR3 is made up of 14 amino acids. The germline V gene has CDR1 MNHEY and CDR2 SVGAGI. Trimming took 5 bases from V and 7 from J; bases not matched to a gene: 7. CDR3 DNA: TGTGCCAGCAGTGATGGGACAGGGTATCATACGCAGTATTTT. This gives the protein CASSDGTGYHTQYF.

This clonotype was seen more than once but under ten times. This sequence joins TRBV4-3 and TRBJ1-6; TRBD1 is a possible D gene (6 bases). The CDR3 spans 14 residues. With 1 base removed from V and 8 bases from J, the gap between germline ends came to 9 bases. The germline V gene encodes CDR1 LGHNA and CDR2 YSLEER. CDR3 loop: CASSQAGGHSPLHF. CDR3 sequence (DNA): TGCGCCAGCAGCCAAGCGGGGGGGCATTCACCCCTCCACTTT.

This clonotype was observed a few times. This chain joins TRBV24-1 and TRBJ2-1, with no clear D. CDR1 is KGHDR, CDR2 SFDVKD, per germline. The length of the CDR3 is 13 residues. V was trimmed by 3 bases and J by 6 bases, leaving 8 bases between them. The CDR3 reads CATSDPLSNEQFF. CDR3 nucleotides: TGTGCCACCAGTGATCCCCTATCCAATGAGCAGTTCTTC.

The V gene is TRBV25-1, the J gene TRBJ1-1, with 7 bases lining up with TRBD1. With V trimmed by 0 bases and J by 1 base, 5 bases remained unmatched. Per germline, CDR1 MGHDK and CDR2 SYGVNS. The CDR3 extends over 16 amino acids. CDR3 coding DNA: TGTGCCAGCAGTGAATATAGGACAGGTGGGAACACTGAAGCTTTCTTT. This translates into CASSEYRTGGNTEAFF.

The rearrangement uses TRBV29-1 and TRBJ2-3, with D possibly being TRBD2 (6 bases). Trimming removed 3 bases from V and 6 bases from J, with 16 bases in between. CDR3 length equals 14 residues. CDR1 and CDR2 (germline): SQVTM, ANQGSEA. CDR3 in amino acids: CSVDVAGSLDTQYF. The CDR3 nucleotides are TGCAGCGTTGATGTTGCGGGAAGTTTGGATACGCAGTATTTT.

The V and J genes are TRBV27 and TRBJ2-1; D is uncertain. This CDR3 has 15 amino acids. Germline CDR1 reads MNHEY; CDR2 reads SMNVEV (reference sequence). V was trimmed by 6 bases and J by 0 bases, leaving 12 bases between them. CDR3 loop: CASRKLTSSYNEQFF. DNA of the CDR3: TGTGCCAGCAGGAAGCTCACGAGCTCCTACAATGAGCAGTTCTTC.

In this sample, this clonotype turned up a few times. The chain couples TRBV6-2 or TRBV6-3 to TRBJ2-1; TRBD2 matches at 14 bases. Germline V gene sequence: CDR1 MNHEY, CDR2 SVGEGT. The CDR3 sequence is 20 residues long. V dropped 4 bases and J dropped 0; count of bases not matched to a gene: 11. For the CDR3, the DNA is TGTGCCAGCAGTTCCCCGGGACTAGCGGGGGCAACAAGCTCCTACAATGAGCAGTTCTTC. Amino acids: CASSSPGLAGATSSYNEQFF.

The V call is TRBV6-6, the J call TRBJ2-5; D may be TRBD1 or TRBD2 (5 bases each). Trimming cost V 5 bases and J 3 bases, with 13 bases left between them. From germline, CDR1 is MNHNY and CDR2 SVGAGI (reference sequence). This CDR3 contains 14 residues. CDR3 nucleotide sequence: TGTGCCAGCAGTCCCGGGGCACAAAAAGAGACCCAGTACTTC. Encoded protein: CASSPGAQKETQYF.

This clonotype was observed a handful of times. The CDR3 DNA sequence: TGCAGCGTTGCGACGTTGGGATCTGGGGCCAACGTCCTGACTTTC. This codes for CSVATLGSGANVLTF. This rearrangement joins TRBV29-1 to TRBJ2-6; D is undetermined. The CDR3 sequence is 15 residues long. Trimming shortened V by 4 bases and J by 1 base, and 11 bases separated the two germline ends. Germline V CDR1 and CDR2: SQVTM, ANQGSEA.

This chain joins TRBV5-6 and TRBJ1-2, with a possible D match to TRBD1 (5 bases). This CDR3 spans 16 amino acids. Germline V lookup: CDR1 SGHDT, CDR2 YYEEEE. Trimming took 4 bases from V and 5 from J, leaving 21 bases between them. The CDR3 sequence is CASSTRLSGTAYGYTF. The DNA for the CDR3 is TGTGCCAGCAGCACGAGACTTTCCGGGACGGCATATGGCTACACCTTC.

This clonotype was observed a few times. The chain uses TRBV5-6 and TRBJ2-7, with D uncertain. CDR1 is SGHDT, CDR2 YYEEEE, per germline. The CDR3 has 14 amino acids. V lost 2 bases and J 3 bases, leaving 12 bases between the germline ends. As DNA, the CDR3 is TGTGCCAGCAGCTTCAAACGTTCTAGCTACGAGCAGTACTTC. Translating it yields CASSFKRSSYEQYF.